These 2 T cell receptor beta chains were all obtained from the same sample, sequenced in a study of T cell repertoires in cytomegalovirus infection. For these TCRs, the target antigens are not known. TCRdb re-analysed the reads in MiXCR, keeping a single row per CDR3 protein. The table shows hundreds of thousands of distinct CDR3 sequences, with about 33% occurring only once. This specimen was cultured PBMCs, taken from culture after CMV antigen stimulation. All receptors derive from a human donor in good health (CMV status not recorded). Some clones in this sample may be carry-over from other donors' samples.

This chain's CDR3 is CASSVGAGGETQYF. CDR3 coding DNA: TGTGCCAGCAGTGTTGGGGCAGGCGGAGAGACCCAGTACTTC. The V and J genes are TRBV6-1 and TRBJ2-5, with a tentative D call TRBD1 (5 bases). With 4 bases removed from V and 4 bases from J, the gap between germline ends came to 13 bases. Per the germline V gene, CDR1 is MNHNS and CDR2 is SASEGT. The CDR3 loop spans 14 amino acids.

This clonotype has only a few counts. The V call is TRBV11-1, the J call TRBJ1-1; TRBD1 aligns across 10 bases. The CDR3 is made up of 16 amino acids. CDR1 is SGHAT, CDR2 FQDESV, per germline (reference sequence). J gave up 0 bases and V 4 bases, and 5 bases lay outside the gene matches. In DNA form, the CDR3 reads TGTGCCAGCAGCTCACCGGGACAGGGGATGAACACTGAAGCTTTCTTT. Residues: CASSSPGQGMNTEAFF.